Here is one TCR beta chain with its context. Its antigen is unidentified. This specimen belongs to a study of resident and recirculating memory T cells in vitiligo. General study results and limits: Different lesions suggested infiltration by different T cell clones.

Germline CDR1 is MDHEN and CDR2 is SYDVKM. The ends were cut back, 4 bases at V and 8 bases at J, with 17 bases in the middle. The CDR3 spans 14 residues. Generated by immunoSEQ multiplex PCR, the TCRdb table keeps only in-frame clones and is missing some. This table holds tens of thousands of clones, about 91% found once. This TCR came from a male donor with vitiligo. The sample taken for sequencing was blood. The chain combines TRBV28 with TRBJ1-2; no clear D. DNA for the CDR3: TGTGCCAGCAGTTCCTCCGGGTTTTATTGGGGCTACACCTTC. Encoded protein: CASSSSGFYWGYTF.